A single sample is the source of the 20 T cell receptor beta chains below, sequenced in a study of a mutant IDH1 vaccine in newly diagnosed glioma. TCRdb's copy holds only in-frame clones and misses some; the assay was immunoSEQ multiplex PCR. The data contain around 30,000 clones, 65% to 80% of them singletons. The time point denotes: baseline, week 1 (first vaccination visit). Documented treatment: pre-vaccination baseline after standard-of-care therapy. The source material was peripheral blood mononuclear cells (PBMCs), sampled from a glioma patient treated with radiotherapy, temozolomide or both. Source of these receptors: a man aged 45-65 years with glioma. Some clones in this sample may be carry-over from other donors' samples.

The chain links TRBV29-1 to TRBJ2-3, with a possible D match to TRBD1 (6 bases). The CDR3 consists of 14 residues. Per germline, CDR1 SQVTM and CDR2 ANQGSEA. Deletions cut 0 bases from V and 3 bases from J, with 10 bases between. For the CDR3, the DNA is TGCAGCGTTGAAGATCACGGACAGACAGATACGCAGTATTTT. Protein: CSVEDHGQTDTQYF.

V is TRBV6-5 and J is TRBJ2-1; D ambiguous. Germline assignment: CDR1 MNHEY and CDR2 SVGAGI. V was cut by 7 bases and J by 7 bases, with 14 bases left in between. The CDR3 covers 13 residues. CDR3 DNA sequence: TGTGCCAGCAACTCCCCGCGGTCAAATGAGCAGTTCTTC. Translating it yields CASNSPRSNEQFF.

Written as DNA, the CDR3 is TGTGCCAGCAGCTCCGTGGGGGGGCAGGGTAGGAACACTGAAGCTTTCTTT. This sequence encodes CASSSVGGQGRNTEAFF. The chain combines TRBV5-5 with TRBJ1-1; the D gene is possibly TRBD1 (6 bases). CDR3 length: 17 amino acids. V shed 3 bases and J shed 1 base, with 19 bases lying between them. Germline V gives CDR1 SGHKS, CDR2 YYEKEE (reference sequence).

The chain recombines TRBV29-1 with TRBJ2-3, with D possibly matching TRBD2 (6 bases). Germline loops: CDR1 SQVTM, CDR2 ANQGSEA. The CDR3 length is 17 residues. Trimming cost V 4 bases and J 2 bases, with 22 bases left between them. The CDR3 region has the DNA TGCAGCGTTGTTGTTGTGAGCCGGGACTTGCTCACAGATACGCAGTATTTT. It translates to CSVVVVSRDLLTDTQYF.

The J gene is TRBJ2-1, the V gene TRBV29-1; 9 nucleotides align to TRBD2. CDR1 SQVTM and CDR2 ANQGSEA come from the germline V gene. V trimming: 5 bases; J trimming: 9 bases; junction bases outside the gene matches: 14. The CDR3 covers 15 residues. CDR3 residues: CSVPLLVAGVIEQFF. In nucleotides, the CDR3 is TGCAGCGTTCCTTTGTTAGTAGCGGGAGTCATTGAGCAGTTCTTC.

CDR3 in DNA: TGTGCCACCAGCTCCCGGGACTCGCCCTCCCAGTTCTTC. Its protein product is CATSSRDSPSQFF. The chain has TRBV15 and TRBJ2-1; the D gene is possibly TRBD2 (6 bases). V was pared by 5 bases and J by 13 bases, with 18 bases between. The CDR3 covers 13 residues. Germline V gene lookup returns CDR1 LNHNV and CDR2 YYDKDF (reference sequence).

The V and J genes are TRBV5-4 and TRBJ1-2; D uncertain. This CDR3 is 13 amino acids long. Germline CDR1 reads SGHNT; CDR2 reads YYREEE (reference sequence). The ends were cut back, 0 bases at V and 4 bases at J, with 7 bases in the middle. CDR3 protein: CASSLGGSYGYTF. CDR3 DNA sequence: TGTGCCAGCAGCTTGGGAGGGAGCTATGGCTACACCTTC. The full variable domain, rest sourced from reference TRBV5-4 and TRBJ1-2, is ETGVTQSPTHLIKTRGQQVTLRCSSQSGHNTVSWYQQALGQGPQFIFQYYREEENGRGNFPPRFSGLQFPNYSSELNVNALELDDSALYLCASSLGGSYGYTFGSGTRLTVV.

The chain carries TRBV2 and TRBJ2-3; D is undetermined. Trimming removed 4 bases from V and 1 base from J, with 9 bases in between. Germline V gives CDR1 SNHLY, CDR2 FYNNEI. The CDR3 consists of 14 residues. For the CDR3, the DNA is TGTGCCAGCAGTGCCCCAGGACGCACAGATACGCAGTATTTT. Translation: CASSAPGRTDTQYF.

The chain is built from TRBV13 and TRBJ1-4; weak D call: TRBD1 (5 bases). Trimming removed 5 bases at V and 8 bases at J, with 15 bases between. Germline V gene sequence: CDR1 PRHDT, CDR2 FYEKMQ (reference sequence). The CDR3 loop spans 14 amino acids. The DNA of the CDR3 is TGTGCCAGCAGCCTCCGTTGGGGGAGCGAAAAACTGTTTTTT. Its translation is CASSLRWGSEKLFF.

The chain employs TRBV5-4 and TRBJ2-6; D may be TRBD1 (6 bases). V was cut by 2 bases and J by 0 bases, with 12 bases left in between. Germline CDR1 is SGHNT and CDR2 is YYREEE (reference sequence). The CDR3 totals 17 residues. The CDR3 bases are TGTGCCAGCAGCTTCGCGGACAGTTTCTCTGGGGCCAACGTCCTGACTTTC. It translates to CASSFADSFSGANVLTF.

This clone was seen only once. V usage is TRBV10-3 and J usage is TRBJ1-1; possibly TRBD1 for D (5 bases). Germline CDR1 is ENHRY and CDR2 is SYGVKD. Trimming shortened V by 8 bases and J by 4 bases, and 14 bases separated the two germline ends. The CDR3 is 13 amino acids. The CDR3 nucleotides are TGTGCCATCGGCCTCACGGGGGGCACTGAAGCTTTCTTT. Protein: CAIGLTGGTEAFF.

This chain joins TRBV28 and TRBJ1-5; 10 nucleotides line up with TRBD1. This CDR3 has 17 residues. The junction had 5 bases not matched to a gene; V was cut back by 0 bases and J by 3 bases. Germline V lookup: CDR1 MDHEN, CDR2 SYDVKM. In nucleotides, the CDR3 is TGTGCCAGCAGTTTATGGTGGGACAGGGGCGACAATCAGCCCCAGCATTTT. Translation gives CASSLWWDRGDNQPQHF.

This chain links TRBV4-1 with TRBJ1-5; D gene unclear. This CDR3 is 14 amino acids long. Trimming took 1 base from V and 7 from J, leaving 11 bases between them. Germline CDR1 MGHRA, CDR2 YSYEKL. Here the CDR3 DNA reads TGCGCCAGCAGCCAAGCGGCGGCCACCCAGCCCCAGCATTTT. Translating it yields CASSQAAATQPQHF.

This rearrangement joins TRBV19 to TRBJ1-3; no clear D gene. Germline CDR1 LNHDA, CDR2 SQIVND (reference sequence). The CDR3 has 16 residues. Trimming pared 7 bases from V and 4 bases from J, leaving 20 bases between. The CDR3 coding sequence is TGTGCCAGTACTCCTACAGTTCTCCTCTCGGGAAACACCATATATTTT. It yields the protein CASTPTVLLSGNTIYF.

The V call is TRBV11-2, the J call TRBJ2-7, with a possible D match to TRBD1 (5 bases). The germline V gene encodes CDR1 SGHAT and CDR2 FQNNGV. V dropped 3 bases and J dropped 1 base, with 13 bases sitting between them. The CDR3 length is 15 residues. Here the CDR3 DNA reads TGTGCCAGCAGCTTGGGGCGGTCAGGGTCCTACGAGCAGTACTTC. Translated, it gives CASSLGRSGSYEQYF.

The chain joins TRBV4-3 to TRBJ1-3; 8 bases fit TRBD1. Germline CDR1 and CDR2: LGHNA and YSLEER. The length of the CDR3 is 18 residues. The junction had 8 bases not matched to a gene; V was cut back by 1 base and J by 0 bases. The CDR3 spells CASSQVTGTGHSGNTIYF. The CDR3 DNA reads as TGCGCCAGCAGCCAAGTTACCGGGACAGGCCACTCTGGAAACACCATATATTTT.

V is TRBV6-1 and J is TRBJ2-3, with D possibly being TRBD1 or TRBD2 (5 bases each). CDR1 and CDR2 from the germline V gene are MNHNS and SASEGT. The CDR3 length is 15 residues. Trimming took off 7 bases at V and 1 base at J, with 15 bases between the two ends. In nucleotides, the CDR3 is TGTGCCAGCACCCACCTCCGAGGGGGCACAGATACGCAGTATTTT. Translating gives CASTHLRGGTDTQYF.

V usage is TRBV9 and J usage is TRBJ2-1; TRBD1 matches 8 bases. The trim removed 4 bases at V and 0 bases at J, leaving 3 bases unmatched. The CDR3 has 15 residues. Germline assignment: CDR1 SGDLS and CDR2 YYNGEE. The CDR3 nucleotides read TGTGCCAGCAGCTTACAGGGGGGCTCCTACAATGAGCAGTTCTTC. This codes for CASSLQGGSYNEQFF.

The chain has TRBV5-1 and TRBJ1-2, with 8 nucleotides matching TRBD1. The CDR3 extends over 15 amino acids. Unmatched junction bases numbered 5, after V lost 0 bases and J lost 4 bases. Germline V gives CDR1 SGHRS, CDR2 YFSETQ. Written as DNA, the CDR3 is TGCGCCAGCAGCTTGGACGGGACAGGACCCTATGGCTACACCTTC. It codes for CASSLDGTGPYGYTF.

This rearrangement joins TRBV28 to TRBJ2-7; D ambiguous. From germline, CDR1 is MDHEN and CDR2 SYDVKM. Deletions cut 8 bases from V and 5 bases from J, with 16 bases between. The CDR3 sequence is 13 residues long. The CDR3 bases are TGTGCCAGCGGGGATGGGGTAGTAAACGAGCAGTACTTC. Protein sequence: CASGDGVVNEQYF.